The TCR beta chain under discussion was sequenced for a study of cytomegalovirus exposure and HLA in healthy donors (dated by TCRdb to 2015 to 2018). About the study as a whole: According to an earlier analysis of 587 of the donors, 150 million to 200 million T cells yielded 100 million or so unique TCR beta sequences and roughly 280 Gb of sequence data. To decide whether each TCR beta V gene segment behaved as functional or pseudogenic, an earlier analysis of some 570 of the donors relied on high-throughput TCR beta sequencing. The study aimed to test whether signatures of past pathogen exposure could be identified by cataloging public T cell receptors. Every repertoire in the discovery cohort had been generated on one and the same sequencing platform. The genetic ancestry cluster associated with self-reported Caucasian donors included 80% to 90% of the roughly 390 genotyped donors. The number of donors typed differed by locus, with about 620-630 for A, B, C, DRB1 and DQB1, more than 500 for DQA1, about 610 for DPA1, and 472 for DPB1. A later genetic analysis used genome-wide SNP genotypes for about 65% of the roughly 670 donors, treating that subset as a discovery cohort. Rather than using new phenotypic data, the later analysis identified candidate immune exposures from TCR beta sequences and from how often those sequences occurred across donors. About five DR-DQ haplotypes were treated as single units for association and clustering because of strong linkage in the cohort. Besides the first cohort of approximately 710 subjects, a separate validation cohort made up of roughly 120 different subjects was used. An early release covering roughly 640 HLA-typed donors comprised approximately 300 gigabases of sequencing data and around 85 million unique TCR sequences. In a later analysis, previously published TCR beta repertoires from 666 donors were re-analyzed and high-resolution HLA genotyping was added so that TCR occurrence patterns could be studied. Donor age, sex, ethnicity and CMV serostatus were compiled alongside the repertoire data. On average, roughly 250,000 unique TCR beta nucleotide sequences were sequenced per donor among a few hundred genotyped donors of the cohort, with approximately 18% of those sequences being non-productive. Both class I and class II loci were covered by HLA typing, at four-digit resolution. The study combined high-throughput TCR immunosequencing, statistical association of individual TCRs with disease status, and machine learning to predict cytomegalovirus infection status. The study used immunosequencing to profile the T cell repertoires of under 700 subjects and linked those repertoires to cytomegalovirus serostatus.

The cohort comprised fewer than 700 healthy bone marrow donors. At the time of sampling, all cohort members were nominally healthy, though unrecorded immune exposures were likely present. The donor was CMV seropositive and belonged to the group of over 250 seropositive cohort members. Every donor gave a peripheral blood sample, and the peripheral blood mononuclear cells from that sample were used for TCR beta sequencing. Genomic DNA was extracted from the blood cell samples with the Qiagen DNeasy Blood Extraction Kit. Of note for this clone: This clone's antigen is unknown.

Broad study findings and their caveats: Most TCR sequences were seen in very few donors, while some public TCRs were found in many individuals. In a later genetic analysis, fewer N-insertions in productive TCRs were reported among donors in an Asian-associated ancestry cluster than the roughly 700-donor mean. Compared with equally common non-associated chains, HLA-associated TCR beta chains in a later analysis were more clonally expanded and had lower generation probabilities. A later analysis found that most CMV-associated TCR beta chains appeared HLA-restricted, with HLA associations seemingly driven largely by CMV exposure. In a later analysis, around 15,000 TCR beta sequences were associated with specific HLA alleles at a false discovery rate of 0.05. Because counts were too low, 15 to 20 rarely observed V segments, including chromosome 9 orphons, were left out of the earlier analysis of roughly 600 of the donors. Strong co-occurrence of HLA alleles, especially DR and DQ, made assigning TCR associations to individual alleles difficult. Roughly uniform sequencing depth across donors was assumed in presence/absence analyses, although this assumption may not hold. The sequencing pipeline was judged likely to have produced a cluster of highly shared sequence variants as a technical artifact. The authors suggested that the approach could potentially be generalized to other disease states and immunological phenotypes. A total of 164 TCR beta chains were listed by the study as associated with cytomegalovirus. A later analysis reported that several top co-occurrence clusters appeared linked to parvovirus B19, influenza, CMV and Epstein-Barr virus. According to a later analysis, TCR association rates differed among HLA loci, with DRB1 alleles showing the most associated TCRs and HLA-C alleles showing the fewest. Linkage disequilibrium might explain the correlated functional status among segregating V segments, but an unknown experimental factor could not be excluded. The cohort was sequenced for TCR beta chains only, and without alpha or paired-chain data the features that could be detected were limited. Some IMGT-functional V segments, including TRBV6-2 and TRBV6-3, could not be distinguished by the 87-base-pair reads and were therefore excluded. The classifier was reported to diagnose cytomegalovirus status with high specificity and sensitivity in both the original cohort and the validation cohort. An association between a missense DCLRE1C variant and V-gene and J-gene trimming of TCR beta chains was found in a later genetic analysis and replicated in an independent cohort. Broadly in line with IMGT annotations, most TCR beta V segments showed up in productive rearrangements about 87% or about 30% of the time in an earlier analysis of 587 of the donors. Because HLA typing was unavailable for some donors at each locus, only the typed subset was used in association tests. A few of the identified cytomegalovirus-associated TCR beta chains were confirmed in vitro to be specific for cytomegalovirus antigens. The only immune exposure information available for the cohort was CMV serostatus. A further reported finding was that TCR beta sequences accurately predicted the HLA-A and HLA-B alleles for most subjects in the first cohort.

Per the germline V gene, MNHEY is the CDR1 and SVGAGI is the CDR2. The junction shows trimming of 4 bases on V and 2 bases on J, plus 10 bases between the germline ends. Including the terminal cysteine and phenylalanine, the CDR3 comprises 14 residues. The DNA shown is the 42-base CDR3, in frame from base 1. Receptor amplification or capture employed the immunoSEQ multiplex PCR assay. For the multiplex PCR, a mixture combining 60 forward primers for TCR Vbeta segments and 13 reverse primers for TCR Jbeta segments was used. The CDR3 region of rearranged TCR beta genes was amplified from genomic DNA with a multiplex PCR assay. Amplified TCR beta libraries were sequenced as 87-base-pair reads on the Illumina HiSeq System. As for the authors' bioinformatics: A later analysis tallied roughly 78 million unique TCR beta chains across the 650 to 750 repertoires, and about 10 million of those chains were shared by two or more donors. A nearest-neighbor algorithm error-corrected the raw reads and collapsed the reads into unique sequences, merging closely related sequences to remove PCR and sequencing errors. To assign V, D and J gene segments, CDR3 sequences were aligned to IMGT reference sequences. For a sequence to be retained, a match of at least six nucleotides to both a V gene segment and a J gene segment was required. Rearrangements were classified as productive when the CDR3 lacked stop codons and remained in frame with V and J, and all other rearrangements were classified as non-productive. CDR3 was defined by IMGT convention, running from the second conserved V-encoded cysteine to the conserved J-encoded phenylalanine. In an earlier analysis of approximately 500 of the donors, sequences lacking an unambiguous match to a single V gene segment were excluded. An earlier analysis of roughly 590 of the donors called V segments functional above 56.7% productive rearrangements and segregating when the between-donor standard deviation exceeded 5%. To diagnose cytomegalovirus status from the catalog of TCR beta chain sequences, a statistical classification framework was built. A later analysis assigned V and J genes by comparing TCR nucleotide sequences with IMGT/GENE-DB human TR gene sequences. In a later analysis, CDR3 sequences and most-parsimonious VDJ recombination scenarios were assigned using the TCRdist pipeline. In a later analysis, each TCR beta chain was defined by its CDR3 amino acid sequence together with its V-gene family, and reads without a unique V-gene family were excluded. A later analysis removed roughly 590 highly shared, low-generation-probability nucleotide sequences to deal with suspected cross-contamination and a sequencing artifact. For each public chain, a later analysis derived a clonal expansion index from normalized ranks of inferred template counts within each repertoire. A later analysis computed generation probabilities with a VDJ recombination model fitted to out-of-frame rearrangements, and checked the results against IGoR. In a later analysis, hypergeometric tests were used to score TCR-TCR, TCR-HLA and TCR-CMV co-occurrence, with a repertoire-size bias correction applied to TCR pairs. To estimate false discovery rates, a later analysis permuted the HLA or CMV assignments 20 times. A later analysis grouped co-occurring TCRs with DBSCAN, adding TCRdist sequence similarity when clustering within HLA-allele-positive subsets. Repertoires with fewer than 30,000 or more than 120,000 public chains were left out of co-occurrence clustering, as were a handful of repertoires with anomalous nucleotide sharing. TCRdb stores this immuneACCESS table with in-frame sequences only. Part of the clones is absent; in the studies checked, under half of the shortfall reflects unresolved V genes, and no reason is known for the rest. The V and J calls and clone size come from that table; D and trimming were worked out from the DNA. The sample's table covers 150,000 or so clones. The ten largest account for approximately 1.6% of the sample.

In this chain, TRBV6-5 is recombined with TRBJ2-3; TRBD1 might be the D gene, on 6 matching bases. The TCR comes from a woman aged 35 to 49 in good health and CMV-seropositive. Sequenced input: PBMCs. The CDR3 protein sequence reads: CASSSDRFTDTQYF. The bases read TGTGCCAGCAGTTCAGACAGGTTCACAGATACGCAGTATTTT.